The 10 T cell receptor beta chains presented below share a single source sample, sequenced in a study of cytomegalovirus exposure and HLA in healthy donors. Sequencing used immunoSEQ multiplex PCR; TCRdb keeps in-frame clones, though not all of them. Of around 160,000 clones in the sample, around 89% were seen once. What was sequenced was PBMCs. The receptors shown here come from a young man in good health and CMV-seronegative.

The chain couples TRBV5-4 to TRBJ2-2; no definite D call. V was cut by 4 bases and J by 1 base, with 8 bases left in between. Germline assignment: CDR1 SGHNT and CDR2 YYREEE (reference sequence). This CDR3 has 14 residues. In nucleotides, the CDR3 is TGTGCCAGCAGCCCCGGTAGGAACACCGGGGAGCTGTTTTTT. It is translated as CASSPGRNTGELFF.

V and J are TRBV7-8 and TRBJ2-1; 12 bases align to TRBD2. CDR3 size: 16 residues. Trimming removed 5 bases from V and 6 bases from J; junction bases left unmatched: 8. Germline V lookup: CDR1 SGHVS, CDR2 FQNEAQ. The CDR3 reads CASSKTSGSTSNEQFF. The CDR3 DNA reads as TGTGCCAGCAGCAAGACTAGCGGGAGTACCTCCAATGAGCAGTTCTTC.

This clone came up a few times. The chain has TRBV13 and TRBJ2-3, with TRBD1 as a possible D gene (6 bases). V was trimmed by 4 bases and J by 5 bases, leaving 13 bases between them. Per the germline V gene, CDR1 is PRHDT and CDR2 is FYEKMQ (reference sequence). The CDR3 spans 14 residues. The CDR3 DNA sequence: TGTGCCAGCAGCTCGGACAGCTTTATAGATACGCAGTATTTT. Amino acid sequence: CASSSDSFIDTQYF.

The chain carries TRBV7-8 and TRBJ2-1; no definite D call. The CDR3 contains 14 residues. CDR1 SGHVS and CDR2 FQNEAQ come from the germline V gene. The V end lost 3 bases, the J end lost 6 bases, and 12 bases lay between the germline ends. The CDR3 region is CASSFRRASNEQFF. As DNA, the CDR3 is TGTGCCAGCAGCTTTAGGCGAGCGAGCAATGAGCAGTTCTTC.

The V gene is TRBV29-1, the J gene TRBJ1-2; D ambiguous. CDR3 size: 13 residues. Per the germline V gene, CDR1 is SQVTM and CDR2 is ANQGSEA. The V gene lost 4 bases and the J gene lost 4 bases, with 13 bases spanning the gap. For the CDR3, the DNA is TGCAGCGTTGTGGAGGCAGGTAGCTATGGCTACACCTTC. It yields the protein CSVVEAGSYGYTF.

The genes are TRBV28 and TRBJ1-2, with 11 bases fitting TRBD1. From germline, CDR1 is MDHEN and CDR2 SYDVKM. This CDR3 region has 15 residues. V lost 6 bases to trimming and J lost 5 bases; unmatched junction nucleotides: 8. The CDR3 DNA reads as TGTGCCAGCAGGGACCCGGGACAGGGGGTTTATGGCTACACCTTC. Translation gives CASRDPGQGVYGYTF.

Remarks on this clone: Other nucleotide sequences from this sample produce the same CDR3. The chain employs TRBV19 and TRBJ2-5; D is perhaps TRBD1 (5 bases). The V and J ends lost 5 bases and 2 bases respectively, with 6 bases between them. CDR3 size: 12 residues. Germline assignment: CDR1 LNHDA and CDR2 SQIVND (reference sequence). CDR3 in DNA: TGTGCCAGTAGTCCAGGGCAAGAGACCCAGTACTTC. Translation gives CASSPGQETQYF.

In its sample, this clone was seen once. V is TRBV5-1 and J is TRBJ1-4, with TRBD1 identical over 8 bases. Trimming removed 0 bases from V and 7 bases from J; junction bases left unmatched: 8. The CDR3 runs 16 residues. CDR1 and CDR2 (germline): SGHRS, YFSETQ. The CDR3 spells CASSLGPRGLAEKLFF. CDR3 in DNA: TGCGCCAGCAGCTTGGGACCCAGGGGGCTCGCTGAAAAACTGTTTTTT.

This clone was seen a handful of times. The chain links TRBV4-1 to TRBJ1-4; no clear D gene. Germline CDR1 is MGHRA and CDR2 is YSYEKL. Trimming shortened V by 1 base and J by 8 bases, and 11 bases separated the two germline ends. The CDR3 runs 14 residues. CDR3 DNA: TGCGCCAGCAGCCAAGTAAATTGGAGGGAAAAACTGTTTTTT. Its translation is CASSQVNWREKLFF.

This chain uses TRBV18 with TRBJ2-5; maybe TRBD1 (5 bases). The V end was cut by 2 bases, the J end by 1 base, with 5 bases between. CDR1 and CDR2 from the germline V gene are KGHSH and LQKENI. The CDR3 loop spans 13 amino acids. CDR3 loop: CASSPDSQETQYF. In nucleotides, the CDR3 is TGTGCCAGCTCACCAGACAGCCAAGAGACCCAGTACTTC.